This TCR beta chain was identified during a study of CD8+ T cells in alopecia areata. General study findings and limits: Among the cells sequenced in scalp samples are also the resident alphabeta T cells of normal skin. For lesional scalp, especially alopecia totalis/universalis, clonality was higher than in normal scalp.

The germline gives CDR1 MDHEN, CDR2 SYDVKM. The CDR3 sequence is 15 residues long. Between the trimmed V and J ends, which lost 7 bases and 0 bases, there was a span of 12 bases. Researchers gathered lesional scalp punch biopsies and peripheral blood from patients with alopecia areata. This clone has just a few counts. Its antigen is as yet unknown. cDNA prepared by RNA extraction and subsequent reverse transcription served as the template for sequencing. Clones were sequenced by immunoSEQ multiplex PCR, and TCRdb holds only the in-frame ones, with some missing. The table records 130,000 to 150,000 clones, approximately 50% of them present only once.

The sample here was CD4+ T cells sorted from blood, taken at week 0. The chain uses TRBV28 and TRBJ2-2; no firm D call. The sequence derives from a human donor with alopecia areata. CDR3 DNA: TGTGCCAGCACCACCTCCCAGTCGAACACCGGGGAGCTGTTTTTT. It is translated as CASTTSQSNTGELFF.